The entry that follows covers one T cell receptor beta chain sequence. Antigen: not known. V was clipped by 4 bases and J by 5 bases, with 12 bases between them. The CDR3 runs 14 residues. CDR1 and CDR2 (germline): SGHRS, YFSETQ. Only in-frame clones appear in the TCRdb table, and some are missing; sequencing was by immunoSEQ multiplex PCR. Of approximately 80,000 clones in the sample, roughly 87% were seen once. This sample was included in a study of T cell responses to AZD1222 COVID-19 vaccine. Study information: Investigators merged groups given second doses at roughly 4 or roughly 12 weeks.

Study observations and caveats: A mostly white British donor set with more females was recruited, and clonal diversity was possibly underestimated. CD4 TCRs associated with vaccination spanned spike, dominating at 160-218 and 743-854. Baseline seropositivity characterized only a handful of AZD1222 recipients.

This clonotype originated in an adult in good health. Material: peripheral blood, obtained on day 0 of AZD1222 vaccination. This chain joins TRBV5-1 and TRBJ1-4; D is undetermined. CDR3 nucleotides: TGCGCCAGCAGCGGCAGCTCCCACAATGAAAAACTGTTTTTT. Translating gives CASSGSSHNEKLFF.